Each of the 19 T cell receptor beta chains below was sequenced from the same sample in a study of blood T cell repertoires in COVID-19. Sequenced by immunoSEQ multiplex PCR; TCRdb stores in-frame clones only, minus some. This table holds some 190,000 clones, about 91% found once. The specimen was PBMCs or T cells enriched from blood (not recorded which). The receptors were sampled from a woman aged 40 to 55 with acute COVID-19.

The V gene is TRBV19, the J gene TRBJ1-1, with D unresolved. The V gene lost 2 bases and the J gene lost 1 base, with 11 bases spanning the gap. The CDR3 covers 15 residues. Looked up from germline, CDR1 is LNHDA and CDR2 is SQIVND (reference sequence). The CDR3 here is CASSIRVGGNTEAFF. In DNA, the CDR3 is TGTGCCAGTAGTATACGGGTCGGAGGGAACACTGAAGCTTTCTTT.

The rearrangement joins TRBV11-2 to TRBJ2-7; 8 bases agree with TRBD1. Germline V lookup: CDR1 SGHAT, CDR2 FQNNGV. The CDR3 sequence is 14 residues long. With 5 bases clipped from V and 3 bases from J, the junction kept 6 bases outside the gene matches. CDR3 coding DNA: TGTGCCAGCAGCCCCTCGGGACAGGTCTACGAGCAGTACTTC. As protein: CASSPSGQVYEQYF.

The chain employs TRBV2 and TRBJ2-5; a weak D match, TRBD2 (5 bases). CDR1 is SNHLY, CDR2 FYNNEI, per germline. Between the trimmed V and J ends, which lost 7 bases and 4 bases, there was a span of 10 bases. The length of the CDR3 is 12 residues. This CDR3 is CASTPSSETQYF. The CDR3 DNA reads TGTGCCAGCACCCCTAGCTCAGAGACCCAGTACTTC.

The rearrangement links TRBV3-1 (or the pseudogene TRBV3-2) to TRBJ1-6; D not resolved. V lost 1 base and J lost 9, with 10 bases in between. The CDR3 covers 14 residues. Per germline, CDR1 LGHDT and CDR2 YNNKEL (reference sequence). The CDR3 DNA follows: TGTGCCAGCAGCCAAGGTGAATCCGGTTCACCCCTCCACTTT. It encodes CASSQGESGSPLHF.

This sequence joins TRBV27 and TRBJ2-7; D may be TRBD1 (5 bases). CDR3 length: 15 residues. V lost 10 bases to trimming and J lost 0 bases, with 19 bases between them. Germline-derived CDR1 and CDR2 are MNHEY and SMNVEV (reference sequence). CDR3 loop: CAKERQDRRSYEQYF. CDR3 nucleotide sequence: TGTGCCAAAGAGAGACAAGACAGACGCTCCTACGAGCAGTACTTC.

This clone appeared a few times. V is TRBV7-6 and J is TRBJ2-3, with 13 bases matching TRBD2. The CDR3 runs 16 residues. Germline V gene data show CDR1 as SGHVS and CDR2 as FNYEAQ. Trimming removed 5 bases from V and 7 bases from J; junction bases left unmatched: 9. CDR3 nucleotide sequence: TGTGCCAGCAGCCCCGGACTAGCGGGAGTCCGCAATACGCAGTATTTT. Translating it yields CASSPGLAGVRNTQYF. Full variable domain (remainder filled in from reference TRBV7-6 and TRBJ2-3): GAGVSQSPRYKVTKRGQDVALRCDPISGHVSLYWYRQALGQGPEFLTYFNYEAQQDKSGLPNDRFSAERPEGSISTLTIQRTEQRDSAMYRCASSPGLAGVRNTQYFGPGTRLTVL.

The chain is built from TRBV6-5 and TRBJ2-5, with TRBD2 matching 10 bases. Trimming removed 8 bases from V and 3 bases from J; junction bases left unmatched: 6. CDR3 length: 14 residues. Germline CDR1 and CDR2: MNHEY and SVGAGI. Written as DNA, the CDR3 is TGTGCCAGCTTAGCCGGGACTAGCGAAGAGACCCAGTACTTC. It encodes CASLAGTSEETQYF.

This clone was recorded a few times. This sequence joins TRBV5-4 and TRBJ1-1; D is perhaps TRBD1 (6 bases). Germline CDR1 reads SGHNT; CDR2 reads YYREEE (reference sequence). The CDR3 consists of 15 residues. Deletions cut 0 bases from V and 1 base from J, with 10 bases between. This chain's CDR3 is CASSLGQGPNTEAFF. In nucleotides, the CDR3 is TGTGCCAGCAGCTTGGGGCAGGGGCCGAACACTGAAGCTTTCTTT. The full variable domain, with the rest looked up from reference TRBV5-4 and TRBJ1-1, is ETGVTQSPTHLIKTRGQQVTLRCSSQSGHNTVSWYQQALGQGPQFIFQYYREEENGRGNFPPRFSGLQFPNYSSELNVNALELDDSALYLCASSLGQGPNTEAFFGQGTRLTVV.

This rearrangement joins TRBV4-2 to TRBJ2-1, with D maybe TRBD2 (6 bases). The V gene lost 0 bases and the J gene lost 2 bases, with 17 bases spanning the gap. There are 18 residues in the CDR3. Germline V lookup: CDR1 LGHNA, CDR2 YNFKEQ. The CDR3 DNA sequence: TGTGCCAGCAGCCAAGATGGATTGGAGGGGCCAACCTACAATGAGCAGTTCTTC. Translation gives CASSQDGLEGPTYNEQFF.

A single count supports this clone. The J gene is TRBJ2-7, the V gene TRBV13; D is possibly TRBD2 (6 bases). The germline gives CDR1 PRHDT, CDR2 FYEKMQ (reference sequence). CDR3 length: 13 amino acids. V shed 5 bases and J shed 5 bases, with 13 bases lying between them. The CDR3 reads CASSAAGCHEQYF. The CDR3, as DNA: TGTGCCAGCAGCGCGGCGGGGTGCCACGAGCAGTACTTC.

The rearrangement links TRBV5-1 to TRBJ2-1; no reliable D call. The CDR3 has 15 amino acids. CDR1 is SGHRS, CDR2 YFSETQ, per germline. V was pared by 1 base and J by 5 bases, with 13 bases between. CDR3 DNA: TGCGCCAGCAGCTTGACGGCTAGTTCGGACAATGAGCAGTTCTTC. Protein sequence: CASSLTASSDNEQFF.

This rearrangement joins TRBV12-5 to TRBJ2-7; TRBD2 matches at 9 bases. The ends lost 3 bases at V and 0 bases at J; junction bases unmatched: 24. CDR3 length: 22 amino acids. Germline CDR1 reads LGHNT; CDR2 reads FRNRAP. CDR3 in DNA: TGTGCTAGTGGTTTATTTACCTCACTAGGGACTAGCAAAATCCCCAGCTCCTACGAGCAGTACTTC. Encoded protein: CASGLFTSLGTSKIPSSYEQYF.

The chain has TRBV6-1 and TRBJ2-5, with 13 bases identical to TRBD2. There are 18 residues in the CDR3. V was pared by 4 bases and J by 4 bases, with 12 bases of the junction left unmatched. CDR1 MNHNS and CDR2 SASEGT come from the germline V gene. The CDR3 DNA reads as TGTGCCAGCAGTGTTAACACCCGGACTAGCGGGAGTAGAGAGACCCAGTACTTC. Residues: CASSVNTRTSGSRETQYF.

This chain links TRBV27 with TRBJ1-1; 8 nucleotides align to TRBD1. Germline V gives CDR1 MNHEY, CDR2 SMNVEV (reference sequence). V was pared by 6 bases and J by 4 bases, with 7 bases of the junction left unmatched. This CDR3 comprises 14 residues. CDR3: CASRQDRAGTEAFF. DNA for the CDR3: TGTGCCAGCAGACAGGACAGGGCAGGCACTGAAGCTTTCTTT.

Here the CDR3 DNA reads TGTGCCAGCAGCCACCCCGGGGGTAACCTAGCCAAAAACATTCAGTACTTC. Translation gives CASSHPGGNLAKNIQYF. The V and J genes are TRBV7-9 and TRBJ2-4, with a tentative D call TRBD2 (6 bases). This CDR3 comprises 17 residues. V dropped 5 bases and J dropped 0 bases, with 17 bases sitting between them. CDR1 and CDR2 from the germline V gene are SEHNR and FQNEAQ (reference sequence).

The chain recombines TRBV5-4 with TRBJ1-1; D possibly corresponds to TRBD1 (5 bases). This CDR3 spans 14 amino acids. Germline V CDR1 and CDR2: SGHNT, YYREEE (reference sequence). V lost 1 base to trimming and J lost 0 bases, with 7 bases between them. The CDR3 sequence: CASSLLTVNTEAFF. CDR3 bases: TGTGCCAGCAGCTTGTTGACAGTGAACACTGAAGCTTTCTTT.

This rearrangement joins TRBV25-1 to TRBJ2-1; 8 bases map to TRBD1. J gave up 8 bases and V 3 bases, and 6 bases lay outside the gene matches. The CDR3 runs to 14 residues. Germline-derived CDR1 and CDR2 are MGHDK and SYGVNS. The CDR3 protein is CASSDSDREDEQFF. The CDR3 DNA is TGTGCCAGCAGTGATTCGGACAGGGAAGATGAGCAGTTCTTC.

The CDR3 reads CAWNIQETQYF. The CDR3, as DNA: TGTGCCTGGAACATCCAAGAGACCCAGTACTTC. The gene calls are TRBV30 and TRBJ2-5; D not resolved. V was trimmed by 4 bases and J by 1 base, leaving 4 bases between them. Germline lookup yields CDR1 GTSNPN and CDR2 SVGIG (reference sequence). The CDR3 sequence is 11 residues long.

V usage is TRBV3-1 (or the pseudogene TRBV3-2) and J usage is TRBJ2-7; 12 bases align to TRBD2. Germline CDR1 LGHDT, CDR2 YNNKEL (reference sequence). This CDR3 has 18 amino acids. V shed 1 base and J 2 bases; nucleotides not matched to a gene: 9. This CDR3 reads CASSQGPSGRAVAYEQYF. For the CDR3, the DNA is TGTGCCAGCAGCCAAGGCCCTAGCGGGAGGGCCGTAGCCTACGAGCAGTACTTC.